This TCR beta chain was recorded in a study of blood T cell repertoires in COVID-19. Study at large: The United States, Italy and Spain were the sources of the acute and convalescent COVID-19 samples. T cells, B-cell-depleted T cells, or PBMCs provided the cDNA or gDNA that served as material.

This CDR3 has 15 residues. V gave up 6 bases and J gave up 0 bases; unmatched junction bases: 6. Germline CDR1 reads MNHEY; CDR2 reads SMNVEV (reference sequence). The authors' processing: Amplification from reference gene primers served as the basis for estimated nucleated cell counts. Method: immunoSEQ multiplex PCR; TCRdb's copy keeps in-frame clones and lacks some. The V and J calls and clone size come from that table; D and trimming were worked out from the DNA. Seen here are 110,000 to 150,000 clones, about four fifths observed once, and the top ten hold around 8.6%. This chain links TRBV27 with TRBJ1-1; 8 nucleotides line up with TRBD1. The clonotype originates from a human donor in a cohort sampled during active COVID-19. The sequenced material came from peripheral blood. The CDR3 protein is CASSSWTGMNTEAFF. In DNA, the CDR3 is TGTGCCAGCAGCTCATGGACAGGGATGAACACTGAAGCTTTCTTT.